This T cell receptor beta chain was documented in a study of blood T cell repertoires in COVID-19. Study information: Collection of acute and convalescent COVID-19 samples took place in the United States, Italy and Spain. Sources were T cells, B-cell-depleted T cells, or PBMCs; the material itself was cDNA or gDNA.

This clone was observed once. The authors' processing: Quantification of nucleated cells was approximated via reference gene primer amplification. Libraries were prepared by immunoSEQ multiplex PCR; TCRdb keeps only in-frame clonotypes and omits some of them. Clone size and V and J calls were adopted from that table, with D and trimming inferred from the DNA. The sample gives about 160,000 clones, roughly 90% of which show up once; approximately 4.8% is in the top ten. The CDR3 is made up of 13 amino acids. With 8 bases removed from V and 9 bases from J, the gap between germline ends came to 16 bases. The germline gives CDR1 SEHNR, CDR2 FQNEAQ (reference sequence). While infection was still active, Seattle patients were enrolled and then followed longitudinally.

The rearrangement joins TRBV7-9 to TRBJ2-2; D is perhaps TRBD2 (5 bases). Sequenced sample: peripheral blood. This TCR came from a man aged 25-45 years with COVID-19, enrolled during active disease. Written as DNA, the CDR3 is TGTGCCAGCCAGAGGGCCCCGGGCCGGGAGCTGTTTTTT. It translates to CASQRAPGRELFF.